This TCR beta chain was captured by sequencing in a study of blood T cells in healthy people across ages. Overall study findings and caveats: Diversity was higher, and naive CD4+ cells more numerous, in long-lived donors than in aged donors.

With regard to this clonotype: Its antigen is unidentified.

CDR1 is MNHNS, CDR2 SASEGT, per germline. This CDR3 has 11 amino acids. V gave up 7 bases and J gave up 11 bases, with 12 bases separating them. A sample-barcoded 5' primer and a J-beta primer mix were used in a second PCR of roughly 7 to 11 cycles. Using its own MiXCR run on the 5' RACE reads, TCRdb lists one record per CDR3 protein. The table lists around 580,000 distinct CDR3 sequences, roughly 48% of them singletons. Sequenced material: blood. The receptor was derived from an elderly man in good health. V is TRBV6-1 and J is TRBJ2-4; the D call may be TRBD1 or TRBD2 (5 bases each). The CDR3 nucleotides are TGTGCCAGCACCGAGGGGCCAGTTCAGTACTTC. Translation: CASTEGPVQYF.